This TCR beta chain was captured by sequencing in a study of T-cell reconstitution after alpha-beta-depleted transplantation in children. Preparation of the TCRbeta library used unique molecular identifiers. One entry per CDR3 protein, called by TCRdb with MiXCR from the PCR reads. The sample yields some 590,000 distinct CDR3 sequences, about 10% seen once. The CDR3 has 14 amino acids. V was pared by 2 bases and J by 4 bases, with 8 bases of the junction left unmatched. The germline gives CDR1 DFQATT, CDR2 SNEGSKA (reference sequence). The chain combines TRBV20-1 with TRBJ2-7; 7 bases fit TRBD1. The source was PBMCs from the stem cell graft donor, collected from the stem cell graft. This sequence was found in a human donor who donated a stem cell graft to a child with acute myeloid leukemia. CDR3 nucleotide sequence: TGCAGTGCTAGAAGGGGGCGCCTCCCATACGAGCAGTACTTC. This codes for CSARRGRLPYEQYF.